Listed here are 15 T cell receptor beta chains from one sample, sequenced in a study of blood T cell repertoires in COVID-19. Generated by immunoSEQ multiplex PCR, the TCRdb table keeps only in-frame clones and is missing some. The repertoire holds approximately 200,000 clones, with roughly four fifths as singletons. Sequencing used peripheral blood. The receptors derive from a woman aged 25 to 39 who had recovered from COVID-19.

V usage is TRBV11-3 and J usage is TRBJ1-2; TRBD1 matches 9 bases. Germline CDR1 SGHNT, CDR2 YENEEA. Trimming at V came to 4 bases and at J to 6 bases, leaving 15 bases not matched to a gene. The CDR3 has 17 amino acids. The CDR3 bases are TGTGCCAGCAGCTCACCACACTTCCACAGGGGGCGAAATGGCTACACCTTC. Residues: CASSSPHFHRGRNGYTF. The full variable domain, with the rest looked up from reference TRBV11-3 and TRBJ1-2, is EAGVVQSPRYKIIEKKQPVAFWCNPISGHNTLYWYLQNLGQGPELLIRYENEEAVDDSQLPKDRFSAERLKGVDSTLKIQPAELGDSAVYLCASSSPHFHRGRNGYTFGSGTRLTVV.

The V gene is TRBV9, the J gene TRBJ2-7, with D unclear. The CDR3 is 13 residues long. V lost 0 bases to trimming and J lost 5 bases, with 9 bases between them. Per the germline V gene, CDR1 is SGDLS and CDR2 is YYNGEE. The CDR3 DNA is TGTGCCAGCAGCGTAGCAGTAGCTGACGAGCAGTACTTC. Encoded protein: CASSVAVADEQYF.

V gene TRBV7-6 combines with J gene TRBJ2-7; 11 bases align to TRBD2. The V segment lost 1 base and the J segment 1 base; nucleotides outside the gene matches: 9. CDR1 is SGHVS, CDR2 FNYEAQ, per germline. This CDR3 is built from 18 residues. CDR3 protein: CASSLGTSGSLESYEQYF. The DNA for the CDR3 is TGTGCCAGCAGCTTAGGCACTAGCGGGAGTCTAGAATCCTACGAGCAGTACTTC.

The chain carries TRBV28 and TRBJ2-7; D is unclear. The germline V gene has CDR1 MDHEN and CDR2 SYDVKM. Trimming left V 3 bases short and J 6 bases short, with 6 bases between. The CDR3 spans 11 residues. The CDR3 loop reads CASSFSPEQYF. The DNA for the CDR3 is TGTGCCAGCAGTTTCAGTCCCGAGCAGTACTTC. Full variable domain (outside the CDR3, taken from reference TRBV28 and TRBJ2-7): DVKVTQSSRYLVKRTGEKVFLECVQDMDHENMFWYRQDPGLGLRLIYFSYDVKMKEKGDIPEGYSVSREKKERFSLILESASTNQTSMYLCASSFSPEQYFGPGTRLTVT.

This chain joins TRBV5-6 and TRBJ2-5; 12 bases align to TRBD1. Germline CDR1 SGHDT, CDR2 YYEEEE. This CDR3 has 16 residues. V shed 4 bases and J 4 bases; nucleotides not matched to a gene: 8. CDR3 DNA sequence: TGTGCCAGCAGCCGTTTGGGACAGGGGGCAATAGAGACCCAGTACTTC. Translated: CASSRLGQGAIETQYF.

The genes are TRBV5-8 and TRBJ1-1; D unclear. From germline, CDR1 is SGHTS and CDR2 YDEGEE. The V end was cut by 3 bases, the J end by 7 bases, with 13 bases between. This CDR3 contains 13 residues. The CDR3 DNA follows: TGTGCCAGCAGCTCAACAGTGGGAGTTGAAGCTTTCTTT. This sequence encodes CASSSTVGVEAFF. Combining the CDR3 with reference TRBV5-8 and TRBJ1-1 gives the whole variable domain EAGVTQSPTHLIKTRGQQATLRCSPISGHTSVYWYQQALGLGLQFLLWYDEGEERNRGNFPPRFSGRQFPNYSSELNVNALELEDSALYLCASSSTVGVEAFFGQGTRLTVV.

The chain uses TRBV27 and TRBJ2-1; tentative D call: TRBD1 (6 bases). V was clipped by 11 bases and J by 9 bases, with 17 bases between them. Germline loops: CDR1 MNHEY, CDR2 SMNVEV (reference sequence). The CDR3 sequence is 12 residues long. This CDR3 is CAAMGQGFEQFF. The CDR3 bases are TGTGCCGCAATGGGTCAGGGGTTTGAGCAGTTCTTC.

The chain couples TRBV7-8 to TRBJ2-1; the D gene is possibly TRBD2 (5 bases). V was shortened by 2 bases and J by 4 bases, with 12 bases between the two germline ends. The CDR3 spans 15 residues. Germline CDR1 and CDR2: SGHVS and FQNEAQ. In DNA, the CDR3 is TGTGCCAGCAGCTTAATTAGCGTCGGATACAATGAGCAGTTCTTC. This codes for CASSLISVGYNEQFF.

The rearrangement links TRBV21-1 to TRBJ1-5. TRBV21-1 is a documented pseudogene. The CDR3 has 17 residues. This CDR3 is CASSTPSGFLSNQPQHF. CDR3 nucleotide sequence: TGTGCCAGCAGTACCCCCTCGGGGTTCCTTAGCAATCAGCCCCAGCATTTT.

This clone was recorded at least ten times. V and J are TRBV2 and TRBJ1-6; TRBD1 matches 10 bases. This CDR3 has 15 residues. V lost 3 bases and J lost 8; bases outside the gene matches: 4. Germline V gene data show CDR1 as SNHLY and CDR2 as FYNNEI. CDR3 sequence reads: CASSEAGQGYSPLHF. The DNA for the CDR3 is TGTGCCAGCAGTGAGGCGGGACAGGGGTATTCACCCCTCCACTTT.

J is TRBJ2-7 and V is TRBV10-3; 7 nucleotides agree with TRBD1. This CDR3 is built from 12 residues. Per the germline V gene, CDR1 is ENHRY and CDR2 is SYGVKD. J gave up 1 base and V 8 bases, and 2 bases lay outside the gene matches. The DNA for the CDR3 is TGTGCCATCGGGACAGCGTCCTACGAGCAGTACTTC. As protein: CAIGTASYEQYF.

CDR3 sequence (DNA): TGTGCCAGCTCACCTCCGAAAGGGGGAATCGCAACTAATGAAAAACTGTTTTTT. Amino acid sequence: CASSPPKGGIATNEKLFF. The chain recombines TRBV18 with TRBJ1-4, with a weak D call TRBD1 (6 bases). This CDR3 comprises 18 residues. The V and J ends lost 3 bases and 0 bases respectively, with 17 bases between them. Germline V gene sequence: CDR1 KGHSH, CDR2 LQKENI.

This sequence joins TRBV19 and TRBJ2-1, with 15 nucleotides matching TRBD2. J lost 1 base, V lost 4 bases, and 5 bases had no gene match. The germline V gene has CDR1 LNHDA and CDR2 SQIVND (reference sequence). The length of the CDR3 is 18 residues. The CDR3 protein is CASSKGLAGGDSYNEQFF. The DNA of the CDR3 is TGTGCCAGTAGTAAAGGACTAGCGGGAGGGGATTCCTACAATGAGCAGTTCTTC.

CDR3 nucleotides: TGTGCCACCGAGGTGACTCCAGGAGGGGAGCAGTTCTTC. Its protein is CATEVTPGGEQFF. The chain combines TRBV10-3 with TRBJ2-1, with D perhaps matching TRBD2 (6 bases). This CDR3 has 13 amino acids. The germline CDR1 and CDR2 sequences are ENHRY and SYGVKD. V lost 10 bases and J lost 10, with 20 bases in between.

V and J are TRBV5-1 and TRBJ1-1, with 11 positions matching TRBD1. After removal of 3 bases from V and 5 bases from J, the junction contained 12 bases not matched to a gene. Germline CDR1 is SGHRS and CDR2 is YFSETQ. The CDR3 covers 17 residues. CDR3 amino acids: CASSSGQGASVGTEAFF. The CDR3 DNA sequence: TGCGCCAGCAGCTCTGGACAGGGGGCCTCTGTAGGGACTGAAGCTTTCTTT.